This T cell receptor beta chain was sequenced during a study of a mutant IDH1 vaccine in newly diagnosed glioma. Overall study context: Radiotherapy alone preceded vaccination by 4-6 weeks; alternatively, vaccination started with temozolomide cycles. Sex among treated patients split about 60% male, about 40% female; mean age was around 40 years.

The time point: week 35, safety follow-up. In every dose of vaccine, 300 ug of mutant IDH1 20-mer peptide was given alongside topical imiquimod. As regards this clone: Its antigen is undetermined.

TCRdb's copy holds only in-frame clones and misses some; the assay was immunoSEQ multiplex PCR. Of about 66,000 clones in the sample, under 85% were seen once. The origin of this receptor is a man aged 45 to 65 with glioma. The specimen comprised PBMCs, sampled from a glioma patient whose treatment included an IDH1 peptide vaccine.

The CDR3 DNA reads as TGTGCCAGTAGTATAAGACAGTATAGCAATCAGCCCCAGCATTTT. Its protein product is CASSIRQYSNQPQHF. The chain joins TRBV19 to TRBJ1-5; D is possibly TRBD1 (5 bases). The germline gives CDR1 LNHDA, CDR2 SQIVND (reference sequence). V lost 2 bases and J 0 bases, leaving 8 bases between the germline ends. CDR3 length: 15 amino acids.